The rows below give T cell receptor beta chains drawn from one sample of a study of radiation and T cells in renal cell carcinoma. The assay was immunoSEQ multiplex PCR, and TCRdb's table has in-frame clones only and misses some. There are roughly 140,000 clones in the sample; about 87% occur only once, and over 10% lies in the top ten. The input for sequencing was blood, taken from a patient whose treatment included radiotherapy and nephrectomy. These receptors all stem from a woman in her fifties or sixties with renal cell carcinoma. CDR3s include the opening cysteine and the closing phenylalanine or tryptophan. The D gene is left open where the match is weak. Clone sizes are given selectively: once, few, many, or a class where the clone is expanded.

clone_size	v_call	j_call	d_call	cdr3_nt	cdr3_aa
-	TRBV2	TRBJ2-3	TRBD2	TGTGCCAGCAGGGGGACTAGCCCAGATACGCAGTATTTT	CASRGTSPDTQYF
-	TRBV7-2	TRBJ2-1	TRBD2	TGTGCCAGCAGCTTATACGGAGAGGGACTAGCGGGGGTCGGTGAGCAGTTCTTC	CASSLYGEGLAGVGEQFF
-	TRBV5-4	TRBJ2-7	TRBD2	TGTGCCAGCAGCTTGACTAGCGGGGGGACCTACGAGCAGTACTTC	CASSLTSGGTYEQYF
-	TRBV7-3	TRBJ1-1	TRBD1	TGTGCCAGCAGCTCGGGACAGGGGAACACTGAAGCTTTCTTT	CASSSGQGNTEAFF
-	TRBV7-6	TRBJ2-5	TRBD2	TGTGCCAGCAGCCCATGGACTAGCGGAGAGACCCAGTACTTC	CASSPWTSGETQYF
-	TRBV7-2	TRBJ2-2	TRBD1	TGTGCCAGTCTGAATACGCGGACAGGGGGCAGTTTGATCGGGGAGCTGTTTTTT	CASLNTRTGGSLIGELFF
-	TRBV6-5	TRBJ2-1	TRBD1	TGTGCCAGCAGTTACTCGGGGACAGGGAAAAACTTCTTC	CASSYSGTGKNFF
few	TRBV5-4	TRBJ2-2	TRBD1	TGTGCCAGCACCGTGGGACAGACCACCGGGGAGCTGTTTTTT	CASTVGQTTGELFF
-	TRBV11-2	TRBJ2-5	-	TGTGCCAGCAGTATCGCCGTGCGCCAAGAGACCCAGTACTTC	CASSIAVRQETQYF
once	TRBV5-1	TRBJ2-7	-	TGCGCCAGCAGCTCGCAGGTTGACTACGAGCAGTACTTC	CASSSQVDYEQYF
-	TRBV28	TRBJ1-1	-	TGTGCCAGCAGTTTTGTGGTAAGGGGCACTGAAGCTTTCTTT	CASSFVVRGTEAFF
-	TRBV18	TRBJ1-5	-	TGTGCCAGCTCGGCAGGGCCTCTCAATCAGCCCCAGCATTTT	CASSAGPLNQPQHF
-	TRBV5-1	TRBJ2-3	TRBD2	TGCGCCAGCAGCTTGGAGGGTAGCGGGGGGGCAGATACGCAGTATTTT	CASSLEGSGGADTQYF
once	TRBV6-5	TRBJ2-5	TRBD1	TGTGCCAGCAAAAAGGGGGCGCAGGAGCAAGAGACCCAGTACTTC	CASKKGAQEQETQYF
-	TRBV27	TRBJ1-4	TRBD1	TGTGCCAGCAGTTGGGTGACAGGGGCGAAACTGTTTTTT	CASSWVTGAKLFF
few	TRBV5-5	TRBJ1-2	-	TGTGCCAGCAGCTTGGGTACCAGCTACACCTTC	CASSLGTSYTF
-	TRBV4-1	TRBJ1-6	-	TGCGCCAGCAGCCAGCCCGGGACGGCAGATTCACCCCTCCACTTT	CASSQPGTADSPLHF
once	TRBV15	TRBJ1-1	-	TGTGCCACCAGCAGAGACCAACTGAACACTGAAGCTTTCTTT	CATSRDQLNTEAFF
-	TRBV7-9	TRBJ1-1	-	TGTGCCAGCAGCCCCGAACCGAACACTGAAGCTTTCTTT	CASSPEPNTEAFF
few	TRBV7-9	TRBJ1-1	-	TGTGCCAGCAGCTTAGCAGGGATTGAAGCTTTCTTT	CASSLAGIEAFF
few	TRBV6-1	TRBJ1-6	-	TGTGCCAGCAGTGAAGAGGATGCGGGGCAATCACCCCTCCACTTT	CASSEEDAGQSPLHF
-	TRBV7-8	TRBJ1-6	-	TGTGCCAGCAGCGCAGGACGGGGCCTCAGCTCCTATAATTCACCCCTCCACTTT	CASSAGRGLSSYNSPLHF
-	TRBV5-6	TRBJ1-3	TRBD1	TGTGCCAGCAGGACCACAGGGGCCCCGAACACCATATATTTT	CASRTTGAPNTIYF
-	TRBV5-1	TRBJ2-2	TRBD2	TGCGCCAGCAGCTGGGACTACAACACCGGGGAGCTGTTTTTT	CASSWDYNTGELFF
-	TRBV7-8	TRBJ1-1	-	TGTGCCAGCAGCTTAGTTAGCGGGAACACTGAAGCTTTCTTT	CASSLVSGNTEAFF
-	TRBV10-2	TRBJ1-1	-	TGCGCCAGCAGGGACCTGAACACTGAAGCTTTCTTT	CASRDLNTEAFF
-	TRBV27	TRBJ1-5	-	TGTGCCAGCAGCGCTTCAAATCCAAATCAGCCCCAGCATTTT	CASSASNPNQPQHF
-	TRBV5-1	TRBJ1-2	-	TGCGCCAGCAGCTCTTTTCGGGCAGGCAACTATGGCTACACCTTC	CASSSFRAGNYGYTF
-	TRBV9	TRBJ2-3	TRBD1	TGTGCCAGCAGCCGACAGGGGCCAAGCACAGATACGCAGTATTTT	CASSRQGPSTDTQYF
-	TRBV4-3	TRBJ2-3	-	TGCGCCAGCAGCCAAGATGGGGGGGCGGGATATGCAGATACGCAGTATTTT	CASSQDGGAGYADTQYF
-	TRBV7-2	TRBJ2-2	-	TGTGCCAGCAGCTTAGTAGGGTCCGGGGAGCTGTTTTTT	CASSLVGSGELFF
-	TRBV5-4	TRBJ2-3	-	TGTGCCAGCAGCACCTACTCCAACCCGGGCCCGAGGGGGCAGTATTTT	CASSTYSNPGPRGQYF
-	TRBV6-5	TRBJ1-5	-	TGTGCCAGCAGGGGAGGGGGGGACAATCAGCCCCAGCATTTT	CASRGGGDNQPQHF
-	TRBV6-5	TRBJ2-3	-	TGTGCCAGCAGGAAGGCGGCAGGGGACAATCAGCCCCAGTATTTT	CASRKAAGDNQPQYF
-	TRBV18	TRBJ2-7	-	TGTGCCAGCTCACCTCCGTCACAAGCCTACGAGCAGTACTTC	CASSPPSQAYEQYF
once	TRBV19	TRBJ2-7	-	TGTGCCAGTAGATATGACCCGAGCTCCTACGAGCAGTACTTC	CASRYDPSSYEQYF
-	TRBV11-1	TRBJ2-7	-	TGTGCCAGCAGCTTAGCCAACTACGAGCAGTACTTC	CASSLANYEQYF
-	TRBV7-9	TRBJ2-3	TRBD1	TGTGCCAGCAGCTGGGACAGGGGGACAGATACGCAGTATTTT	CASSWDRGTDTQYF
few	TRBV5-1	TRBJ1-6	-	TGCGCCAGCAGCCTTGAGAATTCACCCCTCCACTTT	CASSLENSPLHF
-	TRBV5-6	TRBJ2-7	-	TGTGCCAGCAGCTTGACTGGACGGTACTACGAGCAGTACTTC	CASSLTGRYYEQYF
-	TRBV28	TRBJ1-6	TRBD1	TGTGCCAGCAGAAGTCCCGGGACAGGGGGCCTATCACCCCTCCACTTT	CASRSPGTGGLSPLHF
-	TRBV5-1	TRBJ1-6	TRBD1	TGCGCCAGCAGCCCGGGACAGGGGAGAAATTCACCCCTCCACTTT	CASSPGQGRNSPLHF
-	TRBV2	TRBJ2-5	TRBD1	TGTGCCAGTGATCGGGGACAGGGTGGGGAGACCCAGTACTTC	CASDRGQGGETQYF
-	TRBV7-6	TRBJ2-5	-	TGTGCCAGCAGCTCTCTAGGAGGGGGAGAGACCCAGTACTTC	CASSSLGGGETQYF
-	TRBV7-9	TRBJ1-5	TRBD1	TGTGCCAGCAGCTTAGAGACAGGGGGCAATCAGCCCCAGCATTTT	CASSLETGGNQPQHF
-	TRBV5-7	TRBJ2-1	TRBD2	TGTGCCAGCAGCTCCCCGGCGGGGGGGAATAGCTCCTACAATGAGCAGTTCTTC	CASSSPAGGNSSYNEQFF
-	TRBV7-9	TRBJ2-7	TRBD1	TGTGCCAGCCGGGACAGGGCCTACGAGCAGTACTTC	CASRDRAYEQYF